This T cell receptor (beta chain) was sequenced for a study of blood T cell repertoires in COVID-19. For the study at large: There were acute and convalescent COVID-19 samples, and they came from the United States, Italy and Spain. Sample material is recorded as cDNA or gDNA derived from T cells, B-cell-depleted T cells, or PBMCs.

In the original processing: Reference gene primer amplification in the assay estimated nucleated cell counts. Profiled with immunoSEQ multiplex PCR; TCRdb holds only in-frame clones, not every one. For V, J and clone size, that table is used; D and trimming come from the DNA. There are approximately 150,000 clones in the sample; approximately 90% occur only once, and more than 1.5% lies in the top ten. This clonotype was obtained from a woman aged 45-65 years with acute or convalescent COVID-19. Sequencing used peripheral blood.

CDR3 in amino acids: CASSLMGAGTQYF. The DNA of the CDR3 is TGTGCCAGCAGCCTGATGGGGGCCGGGACCCAGTACTTC. The chain carries TRBV5-6 and TRBJ2-5; D possibly corresponds to TRBD1 (6 bases). The CDR3 sequence is 13 residues long. Germline values: CDR1 SGHDT, CDR2 YYEEEE. V was pared by 4 bases and J by 7 bases, with 14 bases between.